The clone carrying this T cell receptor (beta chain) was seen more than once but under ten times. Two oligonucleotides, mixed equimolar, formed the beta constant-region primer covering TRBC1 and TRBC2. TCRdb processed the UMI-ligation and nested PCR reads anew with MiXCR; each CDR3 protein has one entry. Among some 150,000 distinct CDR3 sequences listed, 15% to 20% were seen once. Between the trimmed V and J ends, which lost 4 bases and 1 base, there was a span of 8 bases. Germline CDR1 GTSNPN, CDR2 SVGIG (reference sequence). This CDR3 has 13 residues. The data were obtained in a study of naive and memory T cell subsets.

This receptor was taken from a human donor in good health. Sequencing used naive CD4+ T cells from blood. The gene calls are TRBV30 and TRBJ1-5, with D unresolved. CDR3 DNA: TGTGCCTGGACCAGACAAAGCAATCAGCCCCAGCATTTT. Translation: CAWTRQSNQPQHF.